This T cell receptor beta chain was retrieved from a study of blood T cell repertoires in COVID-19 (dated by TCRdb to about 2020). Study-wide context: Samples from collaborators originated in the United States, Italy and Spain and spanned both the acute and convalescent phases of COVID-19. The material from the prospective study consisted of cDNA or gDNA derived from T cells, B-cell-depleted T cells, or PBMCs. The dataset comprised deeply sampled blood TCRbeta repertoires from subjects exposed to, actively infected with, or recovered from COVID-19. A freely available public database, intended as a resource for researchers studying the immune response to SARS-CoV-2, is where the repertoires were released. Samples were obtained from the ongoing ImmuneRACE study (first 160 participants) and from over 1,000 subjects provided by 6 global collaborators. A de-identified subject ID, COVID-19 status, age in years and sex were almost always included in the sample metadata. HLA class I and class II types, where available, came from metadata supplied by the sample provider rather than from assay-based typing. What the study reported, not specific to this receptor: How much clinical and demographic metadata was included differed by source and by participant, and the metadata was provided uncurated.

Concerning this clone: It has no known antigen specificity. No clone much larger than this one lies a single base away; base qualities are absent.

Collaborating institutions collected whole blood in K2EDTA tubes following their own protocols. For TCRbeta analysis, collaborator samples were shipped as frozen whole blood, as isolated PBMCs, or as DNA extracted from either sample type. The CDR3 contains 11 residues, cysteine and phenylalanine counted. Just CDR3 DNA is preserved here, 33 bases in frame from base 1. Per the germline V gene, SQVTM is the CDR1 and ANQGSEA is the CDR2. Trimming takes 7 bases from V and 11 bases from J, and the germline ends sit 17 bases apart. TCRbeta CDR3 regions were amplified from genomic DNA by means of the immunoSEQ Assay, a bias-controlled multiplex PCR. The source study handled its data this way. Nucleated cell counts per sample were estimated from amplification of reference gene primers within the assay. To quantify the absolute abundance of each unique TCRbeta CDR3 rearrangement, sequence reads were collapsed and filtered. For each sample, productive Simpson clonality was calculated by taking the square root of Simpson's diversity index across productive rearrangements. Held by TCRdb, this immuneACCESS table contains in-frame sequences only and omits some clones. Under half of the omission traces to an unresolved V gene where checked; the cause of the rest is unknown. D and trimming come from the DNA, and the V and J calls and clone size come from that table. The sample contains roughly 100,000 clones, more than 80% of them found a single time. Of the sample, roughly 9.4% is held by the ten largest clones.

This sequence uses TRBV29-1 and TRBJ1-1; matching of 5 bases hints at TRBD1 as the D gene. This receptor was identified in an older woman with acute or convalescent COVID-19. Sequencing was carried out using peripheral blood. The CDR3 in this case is CSAAEGLYAFF. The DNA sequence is TGCAGCGCGGCGGAGGGACTGTACGCTTTCTTT.